At least ten counts were recorded for the clone carrying this TCR beta chain. The target antigen is unknown. These data come from a study of neurological immune-mediated disorders. Study-wide points: HTLV-1-associated myelopathy had the most TCR clonal expansion, whereas multiple sclerosis had the least (lower than in healthy controls).

With 10-nucleotide random UMIs included, cDNA was synthesized by 5'RACE. Via MiXCR, TCRdb re-called the 5' RACE reads, giving one row per CDR3 protein. The data hold about 21,000 distinct CDR3 sequences, with about 6% observed a single time. The sorted-subset TCR libraries were prepared using 750,000 to 1,000,000 CD4+ or CD8+ T cells as the starting material. The germline CDR1 and CDR2 sequences are SGHRS and YFSETQ. Trimming removed 2 bases from V and 1 base from J; junction bases left unmatched: 2. The length of the CDR3 is 14 residues. This TCR was sampled from a young man in good health. J is TRBJ1-1 and V is TRBV5-1; TRBD1 matches 7 bases. Sample: CD8+ T cells from blood. The CDR3 DNA follows: TGCGCCAGCAGCTTTAGACAGGGGAACACTGAAGCTTTCTTT. Amino acids: CASSFRQGNTEAFF. The entire variable domain, with the rest obtained from reference TRBV5-1 and TRBJ1-1, is as follows: KAGVTQTPRYLIKTRGQQVTLSCSPISGHRSVSWYQQTPGQGLQFLFEYFSETQRNKGNFPGRFSGRQFSNSRSEMNVSTLELGDSALYLCASSFRQGNTEAFFGQGTRLTVV.